The 30 T cell receptor beta chains below come from one sample, sequenced in a study of blood T cell repertoires in COVID-19. The repertoire was sequenced with immunoSEQ multiplex PCR; TCRdb's copy has only in-frame clones and lacks some. Of approximately 260,000 clones in the sample, roughly 85% were seen once. The material sequenced was PBMCs or T cells enriched from blood (not recorded which). The receptors stem from a woman in her fifties or sixties who had been exposed to COVID-19.

The J gene is TRBJ1-2, the V gene TRBV28, with D possibly being TRBD1 (5 bases). Germline V gives CDR1 MDHEN, CDR2 SYDVKM. This CDR3 is 15 amino acids long. The germline V and J ends were trimmed by 2 bases and 5 bases, with 15 bases remaining between them. The CDR3 DNA reads TGTGCCAGCAGTTTAATTGGGGCAGGGTCGTATGGCTACACCTTC. Translating gives CASSLIGAGSYGYTF.

The CDR3 nucleotides are TGTGCCAGCAGCCCCTCAGCGGGGGGTGAACTACTAAAAGAGACCCAGTACTTC. Translated: CASSPSAGGELLKETQYF. The rearrangement links TRBV7-9 to TRBJ2-5; 9 positions agree with TRBD2. J lost 3 bases, V lost 5 bases, and 16 bases had no gene match. The CDR3 sequence is 18 residues long. CDR1 is SEHNR, CDR2 FQNEAQ, per germline (reference sequence). Full variable domain (remainder filled in from reference TRBV7-9 and TRBJ2-5): DTGVSQNPRHKITKRGQNVTFRCDPISEHNRLYWYRQTLGQGPEFLTYFQNEAQLEKSRLLSDRFSAERPKGSFSTLEIQRTEQGDSAMYLCASSPSAGGELLKETQYFGPGTRLLVL.

The chain recombines TRBV5-8 with TRBJ1-5; D uncertain. The CDR3 spans 18 residues. CDR1 and CDR2 from the germline V gene are SGHTS and YDEGEE. Trimming cost V 2 bases and J 0 bases, with 18 bases left between them. As DNA, the CDR3 is TGTGCCAGCAGCTTATTTTTCGGCACTATTGATAGCAATCAGCCCCAGCATTTT. As protein: CASSLFFGTIDSNQPQHF.

J is TRBJ2-1 and V is TRBV21-1; no check of the table's D call, TRBD2, against the DNA was made. TRBV21-1 is recorded as a pseudogene. The CDR3 consists of 12 residues. CDR3 region: CASSEGYHEQFF. The CDR3 region has the DNA TGTGCCAGCAGTGAGGGCTACCATGAGCAGTTCTTC.

J is TRBJ1-2 and V is TRBV6-5; D perhaps matches TRBD1 (6 bases). Per the germline V gene, CDR1 is MNHEY and CDR2 is SVGAGI. Trimming pared 7 bases from V and 7 bases from J, leaving 19 bases between. This CDR3 has 14 amino acids. This chain's CDR3 is CASTRGGGNVGYTF. Here the CDR3 DNA reads TGTGCCAGCACCAGAGGGGGGGGGAACGTTGGCTACACCTTC.

Comments on this clone: Given a much more abundant clone one base away, this may be a read error. V and J are TRBV9 and TRBJ1-3; 10 nucleotides align to TRBD1. After removal of 4 bases from V and 4 bases from J, the junction contained 2 bases not matched to a gene. In germline, CDR1 is SGDLS, CDR2 YYNGEE. The CDR3 sequence is 14 residues long. CDR3 loop: CASSPGQGGNTIYF. The CDR3, as DNA: TGTGCCAGCAGCCCGGGACAGGGGGGAAACACCATATATTTT. Combining the CDR3 with reference TRBV9 and TRBJ1-3 gives the whole variable domain DSGVTQTPKHLITATGQRVTLRCSPRSGDLSVYWYQQSLDQGLQFLIQYYNGEERAKGNILERFSAQQFPDLHSELNLSSLELGDSALYFCASSPGQGGNTIYFGEGSWLTVV.

The chain employs TRBV11-3 and TRBJ2-3; the D gene is possibly TRBD1 (6 bases). Germline V gives CDR1 SGHNT, CDR2 YENEEA. V was trimmed by 5 bases and J by 5 bases, leaving 11 bases between them. This CDR3 is built from 13 residues. The CDR3 sequence: CASSQGSGDTQYF. The CDR3 region has the DNA TGTGCCAGCAGCCAGGGGTCAGGAGATACGCAGTATTTT.

This chain links TRBV7-9 with TRBJ1-1, with 8 bases identical to TRBD1. Germline CDR1 and CDR2: SEHNR and FQNEAQ (reference sequence). This CDR3 contains 15 residues. J gave up 1 base and V 3 bases, and 4 bases lay outside the gene matches. The CDR3 DNA follows: TGTGCCAGCAGCTTGGGGACAGGACCGAACACTGAAGCTTTCTTT. It codes for CASSLGTGPNTEAFF.

This chain connects TRBV3-1 (or the pseudogene TRBV3-2) to TRBJ1-2, with D possibly matching TRBD1 (5 bases). Germline V gene sequence: CDR1 LGHDT, CDR2 YNNKEL (reference sequence). The CDR3 has 15 amino acids. The ends were cut back, 4 bases at V and 0 bases at J, with 12 bases in the middle. CDR3 bases: TGTGCCAGCAGCCCGGTAAGGGGCTCTAACTATGGCTACACCTTC. Protein: CASSPVRGSNYGYTF.

This chain uses TRBV7-2 with TRBJ2-1; 8 bases line up with TRBD2. The CDR3 is 14 residues long. J lost 10 bases, V lost 3 bases, and 8 bases had no gene match. CDR1 SGHTA and CDR2 FQGNSA come from the germline V gene. CDR3 sequence reads: CASSLRGERREQFF. In nucleotides, the CDR3 is TGTGCCAGCAGCTTGCGGGGGGAAAGGAGGGAGCAGTTCTTC.

This clone was detected only once. The J gene is TRBJ1-1, the V gene TRBV12-3 or TRBV12-4, with D unclear. Trimming took 2 bases from V and 6 from J, leaving 7 bases between them. The CDR3 contains 12 residues. CDR3 sequence reads: CASSLPVSEAFF. The CDR3 DNA reads as TGTGCCAGCAGTTTACCGGTCTCTGAAGCTTTCTTT.

The chain is built from TRBV7-9 and TRBJ2-7; D is uncertain. Germline CDR1 and CDR2: SEHNR and FQNEAQ (reference sequence). CDR3 size: 14 residues. Trimming removed 2 bases from V and 0 bases from J, with 8 bases in between. CDR3 loop: CASSLLPDSYEQYF. In DNA form, the CDR3 reads TGTGCCAGCAGCTTACTCCCAGACTCCTACGAGCAGTACTTC. Looking up the rest from reference TRBV7-9 and TRBJ2-7 gives the full variable domain: DTGVSQNPRHKITKRGQNVTFRCDPISEHNRLYWYRQTLGQGPEFLTYFQNEAQLEKSRLLSDRFSAERPKGSFSTLEIQRTEQGDSAMYLCASSLLPDSYEQYFGPGTRLTVT.

The chain recombines TRBV27 with TRBJ2-5, with D possibly matching TRBD2 (6 bases). The CDR3 sequence is 18 residues long. V gave up 4 bases and J gave up 4 bases, with 25 bases separating them. Germline CDR1 reads MNHEY; CDR2 reads SMNVEV (reference sequence). The CDR3 reads CASSSKHNSGELRETQYF. Here the CDR3 DNA reads TGTGCCAGCAGTTCGAAGCACAATAGCGGAGAACTTCGAGAGACCCAGTACTTC.

This chain joins TRBV12-3 or TRBV12-4 and TRBJ1-5; D remains unclear. Trimming stripped 2 bases from V and 5 bases from J, with 7 bases between. The CDR3 consists of 13 residues. The CDR3 DNA sequence: TGTGCCAGCAGTTTAAAGCGTGATCAGCCCCAGCATTTT. Translated, it gives CASSLKRDQPQHF.

The gene calls are TRBV3-1 (or the pseudogene TRBV3-2) and TRBJ2-3; possibly TRBD2 for D (5 bases). The length of the CDR3 is 16 residues. V lost 4 bases, J lost 5 bases, and 19 bases lay in between. CDR1 LGHDT and CDR2 YNNKEL come from the germline V gene (reference sequence). This CDR3 is CASSRRNSLGLDTQYF. Written as DNA, the CDR3 is TGTGCCAGCAGCCGGCGAAATTCACTAGGATTAGATACGCAGTATTTT.

Remarks on this clone: The same CDR3 arises from other DNA sequences in this sample as well. The chain uses TRBV5-6 and TRBJ2-7; D remains unclear. Germline V gene data show CDR1 as SGHDT and CDR2 as YYEEEE. The CDR3 has 14 residues. V dropped 0 bases and J dropped 0 bases, with 7 bases sitting between them. The CDR3 DNA sequence: TGTGCCAGCAGCTTGGGGCAGCGCTCCTACGAGCAGTACTTC. It is translated as CASSLGQRSYEQYF.

The genes are TRBV5-1 and TRBJ2-7, with D possibly matching TRBD2 (6 bases). Per the germline V gene, CDR1 is SGHRS and CDR2 is YFSETQ. The CDR3 loop spans 15 amino acids. The V gene lost 0 bases and the J gene lost 0 bases, with 10 bases spanning the gap. Here the CDR3 reads CASSLDRGSSYEQYF. CDR3 nucleotides: TGCGCCAGCAGCTTGGATCGGGGGAGCTCCTACGAGCAGTACTTC.

A single count supports this clone. The gene calls are TRBV7-9 and TRBJ1-5; TRBD1 matches at 7 bases. This CDR3 spans 16 amino acids. Trimming at V came to 5 bases and at J to 4 bases, leaving 11 bases not matched to a gene. The germline gives CDR1 SEHNR, CDR2 FQNEAQ (reference sequence). CDR3 sequence reads: CASSQGGRKGNQPQHF. DNA of the CDR3: TGTGCCAGCAGCCAGGGGGGTAGGAAGGGAAATCAGCCCCAGCATTTT.

This chain's CDR3 is CASSVAGSGTDTQYF. The CDR3 DNA sequence: TGTGCCAGCAGTGTTGCGGGGAGTGGTACAGATACGCAGTATTTT. V is TRBV25-1 and J is TRBJ2-3, with TRBD2 as a possible D gene (6 bases). V was cut by 4 bases and J by 3 bases, with 14 bases left in between. Germline CDR1 and CDR2: MGHDK and SYGVNS. CDR3 size: 15 residues. The entire variable domain, with the rest obtained from reference TRBV25-1 and TRBJ2-3, is as follows: EADIYQTPRYLVIGTGKKITLECSQTMGHDKMYWYQQDPGMELHLIHYSYGVNSTEKGDLSSESTVSRIRTEHFPLTLESARPSHTSQYLCASSVAGSGTDTQYFGPGTRLTVL.

The chain uses TRBV5-6 and TRBJ1-1; D gene ambiguous. This CDR3 has 14 amino acids. Germline CDR1 reads SGHDT; CDR2 reads YYEEEE. V lost 1 base and J lost 4, with 11 bases in between. The CDR3 here is CASSLMSRGTEAFF. CDR3 nucleotides: TGTGCCAGCAGCTTGATGAGTCGGGGCACTGAAGCTTTCTTT.

This clone was picked up a small number of times. The chain recombines TRBV3-1 (or the pseudogene TRBV3-2) with TRBJ1-1, with 7 bases that match TRBD1. This CDR3 is built from 14 residues. Germline V gene lookup returns CDR1 LGHDT and CDR2 YNNKEL (reference sequence). The V and J ends lost 0 bases and 5 bases, in that order; junction bases with no gene match: 3. The CDR3 here is CASSQESGGTEAFF. As DNA, the CDR3 is TGTGCCAGCAGCCAAGAGTCAGGGGGGACTGAAGCTTTCTTT.

For this clone: Within the sample, other DNA sequences also encode this same CDR3. V is TRBV7-2 and J is TRBJ2-3; perhaps TRBD2 as D (5 bases). V lost 1 base and J 1 base, leaving 9 bases between the germline ends. CDR3 size: 15 residues. The germline V gene has CDR1 SGHTA and CDR2 FQGNSA. Here the CDR3 DNA reads TGTGCCAGCAGCTTAGTGGCGGGCGGCACAGATACGCAGTATTTT. It codes for CASSLVAGGTDTQYF.

J is TRBJ2-7 and V is TRBV2, with a weak D call TRBD1 (5 bases). Germline values: CDR1 SNHLY, CDR2 FYNNEI. Trimming took 7 bases from V and 3 from J, leaving 13 bases between them. The CDR3 runs 13 residues. CDR3 bases: TGTGCCAGCAACGAACAGGTCGACTACGAGCAGTACTTC. As protein: CASNEQVDYEQYF.

This sequence joins TRBV5-4 and TRBJ2-7; 12 bases agree with TRBD2. The ends lost 7 bases at V and 0 bases at J; junction bases unmatched: 8. This CDR3 region has 16 residues. Germline CDR1 reads SGHNT; CDR2 reads YYREEE (reference sequence). The CDR3: CASGRLAGASSYEQYF. CDR3 coding DNA: TGTGCCAGCGGACGACTAGCGGGGGCCAGCTCCTACGAGCAGTACTTC.

For the CDR3, the DNA is TGTGCCAGCAGCTTTAGACAGCCAAACTATGGCTACACCTTC. Translated: CASSFRQPNYGYTF. The V gene is TRBV5-4, the J gene TRBJ1-2, with a possible D match to TRBD1 (5 bases). V lost 2 bases and J lost 2, with 10 bases in between. Germline CDR1 reads SGHNT; CDR2 reads YYREEE (reference sequence). The CDR3 runs 14 residues.

The chain links TRBV12-3 or TRBV12-4 to TRBJ1-1, with 8 bases fitting TRBD1. V was clipped by 6 bases and J by 3 bases; unmatched bases: 3. The CDR3 is 13 amino acids. The CDR3 region is CASSRDRYTEAFF. The CDR3 bases are TGTGCCAGCAGCCGGGACAGGTACACTGAAGCTTTCTTT.

The genes are TRBV21-1 and TRBJ1-2. TRBV21-1 is a pseudogene segment. The CDR3 covers 13 residues. The CDR3 loop reads CASSKGGHDGYTF. The CDR3, as DNA: TGTGCCAGCAGCAAAGGCGGGCACGATGGCTACACCTTC.

The J gene is TRBJ1-6, the V gene TRBV7-2; no definite D call. The CDR3 is made up of 14 amino acids. The V gene's germline CDR1 is SGHTA and CDR2 FQGNSA. The V end was cut by 8 bases, the J end by 7 bases, with 15 bases between. The CDR3 DNA follows: TGTGCCAGCTGTGAGCGCGTGAGAAATTCACCCCTCCACTTT. It translates to CASCERVRNSPLHF.

The V gene is TRBV16, the J gene TRBJ2-2; D is undetermined. Germline loops: CDR1 KGHSY, CDR2 FQNENV. There are 14 residues in the CDR3. V was shortened by 1 base and J by 6 bases, with 9 bases between the two germline ends. CDR3 coding DNA: TGTGCCAGCAGCCAATATCGTGGGCCCGGGGAGCTGTTTTTT. This encodes CASSQYRGPGELFF.

CDR3 bases: TGTGCCAGCAGCTCTCCAGGACAGGCCCGACCGTATAGCAATCAGCCCCAGCATTTT. Its translation: CASSSPGQARPYSNQPQHF. This chain joins TRBV7-8 and TRBJ1-5; TRBD1 aligns across 7 bases. The CDR3 length is 19 residues. The junction had 15 bases not matched to a gene; V was cut back by 4 bases and J by 0 bases. Germline CDR1 and CDR2: SGHVS and FQNEAQ. The full variable domain, with the rest looked up from reference TRBV7-8 and TRBJ1-5, is GAGVSQSPRYKVAKRGQDVALRCDPISGHVSLFWYQQALGQGPEFLTYFQNEAQLDKSGLPSDRFFAERPEGSVSTLKIQRTQQEDSAVYLCASSSPGQARPYSNQPQHFGDGTRLSIL.